The clone carrying this TCR beta chain has a single count. These data originate in a study of blood T cell repertoires in COVID-19. The overall study: Acute and convalescent COVID-19 specimens originated in the United States, Italy and Spain.

As originally analysed: Reference gene primers were amplified, and this amplification served to estimate nucleated cell counts. The protocol was immunoSEQ multiplex PCR, while the TCRdb copy is restricted to in-frame clones and leaves out a portion. V and J calls and clone size are copied from that table; D and trimming were computed from the DNA. The data show fewer than 200,000 clones, 88% seen once. The CDR3 consists of 15 residues. Trimming at V came to 4 bases and at J to 10 bases, leaving 8 bases not matched to a gene. Germline values: CDR1 SGHNT, CDR2 YYREEE (reference sequence). The origin of this receptor is a man aged 55 to 70 with acute or convalescent COVID-19. Sequencing was performed on peripheral blood. The chain has TRBV5-4 and TRBJ2-1; 13 bases fit TRBD2. CDR3 DNA: TGTGCCAGCAGCCCCGGGACTAGCGGGACCGGAGAGCAGTTCTTC. Translated: CASSPGTSGTGEQFF.